This T cell receptor beta chain was captured in a study of cytomegalovirus exposure and HLA in healthy donors. Findings of the study overall: Further analysis was carried out later, and it showed several of the most significant clusters appearing linked to common viral pathogens.

Germline V gene sequence: CDR1 DFQATT, CDR2 SNEGSKA (reference sequence). The CDR3 has 11 residues. Use of 60 Vbeta and 13 Jbeta primers characterized the PCR. Some clones are missing from TCRdb's copy, which holds only in-frame ones; the method was immunoSEQ multiplex PCR. The repertoire holds roughly 200,000 clones, with roughly 81% as singletons. This clone was picked up one time. What it binds is unknown. This sequence originates from a woman younger than 45 in good health and CMV-seropositive. What was sequenced was PBMCs. The V gene is TRBV20-1, the J gene TRBJ1-1, with a weak D call TRBD1 (5 bases). This chain's CDR3 is CGTFRYTEAFF. For the CDR3, the DNA is TGCGGGACTTTCAGGTACACTGAAGCTTTCTTT.